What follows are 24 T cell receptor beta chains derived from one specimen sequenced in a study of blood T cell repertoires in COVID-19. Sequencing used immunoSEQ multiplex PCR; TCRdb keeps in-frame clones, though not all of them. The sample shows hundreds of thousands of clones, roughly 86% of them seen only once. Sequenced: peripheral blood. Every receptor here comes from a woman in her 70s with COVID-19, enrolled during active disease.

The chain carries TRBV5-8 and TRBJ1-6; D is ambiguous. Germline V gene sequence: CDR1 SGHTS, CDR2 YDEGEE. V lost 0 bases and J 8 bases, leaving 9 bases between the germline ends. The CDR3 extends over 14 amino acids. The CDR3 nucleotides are TGTGCCAGCAGCTTGGGCGGGGAAGATTCACCCCTCCACTTT. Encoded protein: CASSLGGEDSPLHF.

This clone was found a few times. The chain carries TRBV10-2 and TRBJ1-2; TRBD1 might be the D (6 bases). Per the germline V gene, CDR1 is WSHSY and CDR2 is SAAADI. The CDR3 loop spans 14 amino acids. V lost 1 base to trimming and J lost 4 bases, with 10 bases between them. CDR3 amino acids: CASSEYQDSYGYTF. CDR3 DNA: TGCGCCAGCAGTGAGTATCAGGACAGCTATGGCTACACCTTC.

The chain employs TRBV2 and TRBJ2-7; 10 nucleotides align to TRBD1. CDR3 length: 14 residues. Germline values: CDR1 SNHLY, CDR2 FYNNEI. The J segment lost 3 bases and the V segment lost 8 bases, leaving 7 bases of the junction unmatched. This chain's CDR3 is CASSGTGAGYEQYF. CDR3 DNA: TGTGCCAGCTCCGGGACAGGGGCCGGCTACGAGCAGTACTTC.

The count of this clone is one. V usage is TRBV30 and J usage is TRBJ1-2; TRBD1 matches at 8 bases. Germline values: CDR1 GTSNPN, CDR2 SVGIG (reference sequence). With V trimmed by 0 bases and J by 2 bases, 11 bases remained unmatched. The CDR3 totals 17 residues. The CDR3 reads CAWSVSLTGGGNYGYTF. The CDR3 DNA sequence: TGTGCCTGGAGTGTCTCTCTTACAGGGGGAGGAAACTATGGCTACACCTTC.

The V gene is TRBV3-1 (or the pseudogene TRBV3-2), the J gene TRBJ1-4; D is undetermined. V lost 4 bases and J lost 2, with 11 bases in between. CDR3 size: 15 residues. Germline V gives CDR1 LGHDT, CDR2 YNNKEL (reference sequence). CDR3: CASSPPSGTNEKLFF. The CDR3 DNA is TGTGCCAGCAGCCCTCCGAGCGGGACTAATGAAAAACTGTTTTTT.

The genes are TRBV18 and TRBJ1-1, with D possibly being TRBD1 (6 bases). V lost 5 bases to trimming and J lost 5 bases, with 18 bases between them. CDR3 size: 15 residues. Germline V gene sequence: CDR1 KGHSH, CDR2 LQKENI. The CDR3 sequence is CASSRQEGGGTEAFF. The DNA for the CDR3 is TGTGCCAGCTCAAGGCAGGAAGGGGGTGGGACTGAAGCTTTCTTT.

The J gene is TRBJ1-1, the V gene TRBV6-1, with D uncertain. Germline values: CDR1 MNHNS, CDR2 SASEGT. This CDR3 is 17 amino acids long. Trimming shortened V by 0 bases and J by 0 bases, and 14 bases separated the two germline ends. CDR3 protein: CASSEALGYSMNTEAFF. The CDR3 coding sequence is TGTGCCAGCAGTGAAGCGCTCGGGTACTCCATGAACACTGAAGCTTTCTTT.

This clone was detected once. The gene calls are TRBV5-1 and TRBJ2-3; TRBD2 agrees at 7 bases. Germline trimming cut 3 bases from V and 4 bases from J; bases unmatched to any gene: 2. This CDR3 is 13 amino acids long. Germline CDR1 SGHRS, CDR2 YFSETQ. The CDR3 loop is CASSSTSSDTQYF. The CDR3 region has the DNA TGCGCCAGCAGCTCGACTAGCTCAGATACGCAGTATTTT.

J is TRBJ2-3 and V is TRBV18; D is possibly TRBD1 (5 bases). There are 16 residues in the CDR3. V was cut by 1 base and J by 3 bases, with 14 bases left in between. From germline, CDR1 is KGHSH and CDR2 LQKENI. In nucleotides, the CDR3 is TGTGCCAGCTCACCACGTAGGGGTGAGATGACAGATACGCAGTATTTT. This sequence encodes CASSPRRGEMTDTQYF.

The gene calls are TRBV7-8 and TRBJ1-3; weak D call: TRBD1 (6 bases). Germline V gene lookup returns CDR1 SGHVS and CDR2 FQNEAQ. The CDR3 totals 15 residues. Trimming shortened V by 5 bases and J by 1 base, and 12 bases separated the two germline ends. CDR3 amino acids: CASSQGGASGNTIYF. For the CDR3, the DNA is TGTGCCAGCAGCCAAGGGGGGGCGTCTGGAAACACCATATATTTT.

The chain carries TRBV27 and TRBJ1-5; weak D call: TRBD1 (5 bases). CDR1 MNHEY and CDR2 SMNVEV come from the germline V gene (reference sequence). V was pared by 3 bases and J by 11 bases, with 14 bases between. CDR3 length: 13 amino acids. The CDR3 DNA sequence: TGTGCCAGCAGTTTTGGGGGACTTGAAACCCAGCATTTT. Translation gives CASSFGGLETQHF.

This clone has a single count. This CDR3 reads CASSLSRGTYGYTF. DNA of the CDR3: TGTGCCAGCAGCTTAAGCCGGGGAACCTATGGCTACACCTTC. This chain links TRBV7-2 with TRBJ1-2; no definite D call. This CDR3 region has 14 residues. V was pared by 2 bases and J by 4 bases, with 11 bases between. Per the germline V gene, CDR1 is SGHTA and CDR2 is FQGNSA.

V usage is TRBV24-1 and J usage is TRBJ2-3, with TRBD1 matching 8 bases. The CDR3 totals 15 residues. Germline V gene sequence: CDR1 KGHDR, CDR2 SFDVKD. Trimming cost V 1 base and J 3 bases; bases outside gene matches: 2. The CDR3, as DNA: TGTGCCACCAGTGATTTAAGGACAGGGACAGATACGCAGTATTTT. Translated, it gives CATSDLRTGTDTQYF.

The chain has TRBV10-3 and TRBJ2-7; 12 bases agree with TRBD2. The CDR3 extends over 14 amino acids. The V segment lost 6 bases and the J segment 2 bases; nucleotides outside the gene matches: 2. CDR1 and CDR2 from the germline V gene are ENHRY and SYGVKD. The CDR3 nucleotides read TGTGCCATCAGCGGGACTAGCGGGCCCTACGAGCAGTACTTC. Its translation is CAISGTSGPYEQYF.

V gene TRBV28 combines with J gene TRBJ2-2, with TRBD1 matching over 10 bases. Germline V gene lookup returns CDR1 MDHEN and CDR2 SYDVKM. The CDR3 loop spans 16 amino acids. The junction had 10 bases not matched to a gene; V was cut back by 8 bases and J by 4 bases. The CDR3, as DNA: TGTGCCAGCCGGAAAGCCGGGACAGGGGTCACCGGGGAGCTGTTTTTT. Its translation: CASRKAGTGVTGELFF.

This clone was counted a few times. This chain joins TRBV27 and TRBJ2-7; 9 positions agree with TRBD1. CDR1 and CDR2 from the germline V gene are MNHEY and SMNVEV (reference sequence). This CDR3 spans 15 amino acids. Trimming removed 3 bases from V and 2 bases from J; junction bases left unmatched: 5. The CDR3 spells CASSFTWTGAYEQYF. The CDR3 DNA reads TGTGCCAGCAGTTTCACATGGACAGGGGCCTACGAGCAGTACTTC.

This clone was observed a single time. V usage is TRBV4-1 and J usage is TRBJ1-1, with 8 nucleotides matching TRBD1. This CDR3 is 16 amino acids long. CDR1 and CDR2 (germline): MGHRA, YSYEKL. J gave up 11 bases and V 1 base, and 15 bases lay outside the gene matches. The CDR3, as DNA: TGCGCCAGCAGCCAAGCTGAAGGGGACAGGCCGCTTGTGGCTTTCTTT. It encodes CASSQAEGDRPLVAFF.

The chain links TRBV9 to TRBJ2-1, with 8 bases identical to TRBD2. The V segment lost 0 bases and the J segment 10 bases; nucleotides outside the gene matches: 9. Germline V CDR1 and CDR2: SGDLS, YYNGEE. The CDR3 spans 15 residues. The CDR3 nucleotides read TGTGCCAGCAGCGTAGAAAACGGGGGGGCAGAGGAGCAGTTCTTC. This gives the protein CASSVENGGAEEQFF. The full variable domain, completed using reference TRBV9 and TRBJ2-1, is DSGVTQTPKHLITATGQRVTLRCSPRSGDLSVYWYQQSLDQGLQFLIQYYNGEERAKGNILERFSAQQFPDLHSELNLSSLELGDSALYFCASSVENGGAEEQFFGPGTRLTVL.

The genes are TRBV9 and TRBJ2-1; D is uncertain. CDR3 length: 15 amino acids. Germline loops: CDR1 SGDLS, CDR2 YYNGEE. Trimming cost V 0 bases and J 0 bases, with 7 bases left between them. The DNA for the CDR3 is TGTGCCAGCAGCGTAGGGCTCAGCTCCTACAATGAGCAGTTCTTC. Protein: CASSVGLSSYNEQFF.

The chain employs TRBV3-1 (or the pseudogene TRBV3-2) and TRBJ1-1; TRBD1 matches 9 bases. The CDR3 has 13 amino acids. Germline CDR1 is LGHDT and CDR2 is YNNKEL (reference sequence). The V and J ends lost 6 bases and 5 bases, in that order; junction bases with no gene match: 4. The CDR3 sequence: CASRGQGGTEAFF. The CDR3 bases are TGTGCCAGCAGGGGACAGGGAGGGACTGAAGCTTTCTTT.

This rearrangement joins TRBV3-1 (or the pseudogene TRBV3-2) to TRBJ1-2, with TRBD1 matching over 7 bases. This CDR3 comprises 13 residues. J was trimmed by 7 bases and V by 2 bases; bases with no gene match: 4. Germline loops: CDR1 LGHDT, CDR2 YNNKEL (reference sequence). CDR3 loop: CASSQSQGGGYTF. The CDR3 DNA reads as TGTGCCAGCAGCCAAAGCCAGGGGGGTGGCTACACCTTC.

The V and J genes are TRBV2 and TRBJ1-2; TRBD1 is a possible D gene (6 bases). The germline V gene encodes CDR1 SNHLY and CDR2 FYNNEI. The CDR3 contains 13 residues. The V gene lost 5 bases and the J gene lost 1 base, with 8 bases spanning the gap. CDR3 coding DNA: TGTGCCAGCAGTCAGGGGAATAACTATGGCTACACCTTC. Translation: CASSQGNNYGYTF.

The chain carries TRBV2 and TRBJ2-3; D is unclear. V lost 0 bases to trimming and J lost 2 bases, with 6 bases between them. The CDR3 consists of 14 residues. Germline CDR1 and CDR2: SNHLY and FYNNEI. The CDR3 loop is CASSEALSTDTQYF. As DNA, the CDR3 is TGTGCCAGCAGTGAAGCATTATCCACAGATACGCAGTATTTT.

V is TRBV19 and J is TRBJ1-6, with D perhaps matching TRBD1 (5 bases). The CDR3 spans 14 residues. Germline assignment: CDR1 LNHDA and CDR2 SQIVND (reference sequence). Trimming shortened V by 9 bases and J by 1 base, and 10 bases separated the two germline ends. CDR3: CARGGKSYNSPLHF. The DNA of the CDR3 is TGTGCCAGGGGGGGGAAATCCTATAATTCACCCCTCCACTTT.